Listed below are T cell receptor beta chains from one sample, sequenced in a study. TCRdb re-analysed the 5' RACE reads in MiXCR, keeping a single row per CDR3 protein. The data contain about 8,200 distinct CDR3 sequences, 65% to 70% of them singletons. Sequenced input: tumor-infiltrating naive CD4+ T cells sorted from the breast tumor. The receptor set was obtained from a female donor with breast cancer. Both conserved end residues are part of each CDR3. D genes are given only for firm matches. Clone size, where shown, is once, few, many, or a class for clones that have expanded.

TRBJ2-3,NA,TRBV6-1,TRBD2,CASSGTSGGPGTQYF,TGTGCCAGCAGTGGGACTAGCGGGGGCCCCGGTACGCAGTATTTT
TRBJ2-3,once,TRBV5-1,TRBD2,CASAPREGLTDTQYF,TGCGCCAGCGCCCCGAGGGAGGGCCTGACAGATACGCAGTATTTT
TRBJ1-3,NA,TRBV12-3/TRBV12-4,NA,CASSQGTGSGNTIYF,TGTGCCAGCAGCCAAGGGACTGGGTCTGGAAACACCATATATTTT
TRBJ2-3,once,TRBV6-6,TRBD2,CASRSSSGYTDTQYF,TGTGCCAGCAGGTCATCTAGCGGATACACAGATACGCAGTATTTT
TRBJ1-1,NA,TRBV11-1,NA,CASSSTSNTEAFF,TGTGCCAGCAGCTCGACCAGTAACACTGAAGCTTTCTTT
TRBJ2-5,once,TRBV20-1,NA,CSALTDRGSAETQYF,TGCAGTGCCCTAACGGACAGAGGGAGTGCAGAGACCCAGTACTTC
TRBJ1-1,once,TRBV7-9,NA,CASSLTAGGKENTEAFF,TGTGCCAGCAGCTTGACCGCCGGGGGTAAAGAGAACACTGAAGCTTTCTTT
TRBJ2-5,NA,TRBV10-1,NA,CASSDSGLSETQYF,TGCGCCAGCAGTGACTCAGGCCTCTCGGAGACCCAGTACTTC
TRBJ2-1,NA,TRBV20-1,TRBD2,CSARDTGTSAINEQFF,TGCAGTGCTAGAGATACCGGGACTAGCGCAATCAATGAGCAGTTCTTC
TRBJ1-1,once,TRBV7-2,NA,CASSFSGSTEAFF,TGTGCCAGCAGCTTTTCAGGGAGCACTGAAGCTTTCTTT
TRBJ1-1,few,TRBV6-5,NA,CASRQPPGGNEAFF,TGTGCCAGCAGACAGCCCCCGGGGGGTAACGAAGCTTTCTTT
TRBJ1-4,few,TRBV5-5,TRBD1,CASSLRGQNEKLFF,TGTGCCAGCAGCTTGCGGGGACAGAATGAAAAACTGTTTTTT
TRBJ2-5,NA,TRBV2,NA,CASTEKETQYF,TGTGCCAGCACGGAAAAGGAGACCCAGTACTTC
TRBJ1-6,NA,TRBV11-2,TRBD1,CASSLRGTESSYNSPLHF,TGTGCCAGCAGCTTACGCGGGACAGAAAGCTCCTATAATTCACCCCTCCACTTT
TRBJ2-5,NA,TRBV20-1,NA,CSAQLRTIQGTQYF,TGCAGTGCCCAGCTGCGGACTATCCAAGGGACCCAGTACTTC
TRBJ2-7,NA,TRBV4-1,NA,CASSHSPGDFEQYF,TGCGCCAGCAGCCACTCCCCGGGAGACTTCGAGCAGTACTTC
TRBJ1-5,NA,TRBV6-6,NA,CASSYGRGSNQPQHF,TGTGCCAGCAGTTACGGGCGGGGTAGCAATCAGCCCCAGCATTTT
TRBJ2-7,NA,TRBV7-2,NA,CASSTSGTASYEQYF,TGTGCCAGCAGTACCTCCGGGACGGCCTCCTACGAGCAGTACTTC
TRBJ2-1,NA,TRBV5-1,TRBD1,CASSLTGDPYNEQFF,TGCGCCAGCAGCCTCACAGGGGACCCTTACAATGAGCAGTTCTTC
TRBJ1-1,NA,TRBV20-1,NA,CRVGTISRSTEAFF,TGCAGGGTGGGGACAATCTCCCGAAGTACTGAAGCTTTCTTT
TRBJ2-7,few,TRBV5-1,NA,CASSQGRVGDDEQYF,TGCGCCAGCAGCCAAGGGCGTGTGGGGGATGACGAGCAGTACTTC
TRBJ2-5,few,TRBV5-1,NA,CASSPEEGIVETQYF,TGCGCCAGCAGCCCGGAGGAGGGGATCGTGGAGACCCAGTACTTC
TRBJ1-1,NA,TRBV12-3/TRBV12-4,TRBD1,CASSHRDSRNTEAFF,TGTGCCAGCAGCCACAGGGACAGCCGGAACACTGAAGCTTTCTTT
TRBJ1-2,NA,TRBV20-1,NA,CSASRVGDEGKGYTF,TGCAGTGCTAGCCGTGTGGGGGACGAGGGGAAAGGCTACACCTTC
TRBJ1-1,NA,TRBV7-3,TRBD1,CASSLRQGASEAFF,TGTGCCAGCAGCTTGAGACAGGGGGCAAGTGAAGCTTTCTTT
TRBJ2-1,few,TRBV6-5,TRBD2,CASSRIGTSANEQFF,TGTGCCAGCAGTAGGATCGGGACTAGTGCCAATGAGCAGTTCTTC
TRBJ2-7,few,TRBV5-1,NA,CASSPGPGAYEQYF,TGCGCCAGCAGCCCCGGCCCAGGGGCCTACGAGCAGTACTTC
TRBJ2-4,few,TRBV7-2,TRBD2,CASSPLAGAYF,TGTGCCAGCAGCCCACTAGCGGGGGCATACTTC
TRBJ2-6,few,TRBV7-9,NA,CASSDGSGANVLTF,TGTGCCAGCAGCGACGGCTCTGGGGCCAACGTCCTGACTTTC
TRBJ2-7,NA,TRBV10-3,NA,CAISDSTRSMGKQYF,TGTGCCATCAGTGATTCGACAAGGAGTATGGGTAAGCAGTACTTC
TRBJ1-6,NA,TRBV10-2,TRBD1,CASTDNRQGPPALHF,TGCGCCAGCACCGACAACCGACAGGGTCCACCGGCCCTCCACTTT
TRBJ1-4,NA,TRBV5-1,TRBD1,CASSTGQGASNEKLFF,TGCGCCAGCAGCACCGGACAGGGGGCTTCTAATGAAAAACTGTTTTTT
TRBJ2-3,once,TRBV12-5,TRBD2,CASGQGPGGHDTQYF,TGTGCTAGTGGCCAAGGTCCGGGGGGGCACGATACGCAGTATTTT
TRBJ2-1,NA,TRBV6-2/TRBV6-3,NA,CVTTTGSLYNEQFF,TGTGTCACCACCACAGGGTCCCTCTACAATGAGCAGTTCTTC
TRBJ1-1,NA,TRBV7-9,TRBD1,CASSFSFRTGSMNTEAFF,TGTGCCAGCAGCTTTTCGTTCAGGACAGGGAGTATGAACACTGAAGCTTTCTTT
TRBJ1-1,NA,TRBV6-2/TRBV6-3,NA,CASSYSKREAFF,TGTGCCAGCAGTTACTCGAAACGTGAAGCTTTCTTT
TRBJ1-6,NA,TRBV20-1,NA,CSARAVGARNSPLHF,TGCAGTGCTAGGGCGGTGGGCGCCCGTAATTCACCCCTCCACTTT
TRBJ1-1,NA,TRBV6-5,NA,CASSYSYRNTEAFF,TGTGCCAGCAGTTACTCCTACAGGAACACTGAAGCTTTCTTT
TRBJ1-2,NA,TRBV5-1,NA,CASSPDQSHGYTF,TGCGCCAGCAGCCCGGACCAATCGCATGGCTACACCTTC
TRBJ2-7,NA,TRBV7-6,NA,CASSSGEGGYSYEQYF,TGTGCCAGCAGCTCCGGGGAGGGGGGATACTCCTACGAGCAGTACTTC
TRBJ2-5,NA,TRBV20-1,NA,CSARGPNLETQYF,TGCAGTGCTAGAGGTCCAAACTTGGAGACCCAGTACTTC
TRBJ1-2,NA,TRBV27,TRBD1,CASSLRSTGDYGYTF,TGTGCCAGCAGTCTCCGATCGACAGGGGACTATGGCTACACCTTC
TRBJ1-1,NA,TRBV29-1,NA,CSVRDSNTEAFF,TGCAGCGTCCGGGATTCGAACACTGAAGCTTTCTTT
TRBJ2-5,NA,TRBV5-1,NA,CASSLDRETQYF,TGCGCCAGCAGCTTGGATAGGGAGACCCAGTACTTC
TRBJ2-7,once,TRBV6-5,NA,CASKDTTYEQYF,TGTGCCAGCAAGGACACCACCTACGAGCAGTACTTC
TRBJ2-1,NA,TRBV7-2,TRBD2,CASSLARTSGSGEQFF,TGTGCCAGCAGCTTAGCGCGGACTAGCGGGAGTGGAGAGCAGTTCTTC
TRBJ1-1,NA,TRBV5-1,NA,CASSLGVDGTEAFF,TGCGCCAGCAGCTTGGGAGTTGATGGCACTGAAGCTTTCTTT
TRBJ2-1,few,TRBV27,NA,CASRSSGEQFF,TGTGCCAGCAGAAGTAGTGGGGAGCAGTTCTTC
TRBJ2-2,few,TRBV7-3,NA,CASSPRALDTGELFF,TGTGCCAGCAGCCCACGGGCCCTAGACACCGGGGAGCTGTTTTTT
TRBJ2-3,NA,TRBV11-2,NA,CASSFESRVDTQYF,TGTGCCAGCAGCTTTGAGTCGCGAGTGGATACGCAGTATTTT
TRBJ1-1,once,TRBV6-5,NA,CASRTPNTEAFF,TGTGCCAGCAGGACACCGAACACTGAAGCTTTCTTT
TRBJ1-6,few,TRBV2,TRBD1,CASRLDRGGSPLHF,TGTGCCAGCAGGCTGGACAGGGGGGGCTCACCCCTCCACTTT
TRBJ2-7,NA,TRBV20-1,NA,CSASRGGSYEQYF,TGCAGTGCCTCCCGGGGCGGATCCTACGAGCAGTACTTC
TRBJ2-1,NA,TRBV5-1,NA,CASSPRWERDNNEQFF,TGCGCCAGCAGCCCTAGGTGGGAGCGGGACAACAATGAGCAGTTCTTC
TRBJ2-7,NA,TRBV20-1,TRBD2,CSARTGLAFEQYF,TGCAGTGCTAGGACTGGACTAGCGTTCGAGCAGTACTTC
TRBJ1-1,once,TRBV5-1,TRBD1,CASSFARDRVAGTEAFF,TGCGCCAGCAGCTTCGCCCGGGACAGGGTCGCGGGAACTGAAGCTTTCTTT
TRBJ1-2,NA,TRBV4-2,NA,CASSQEWPSDYGYTF,TGTGCCAGCAGCCAAGAGTGGCCCTCGGACTATGGCTACACCTTC
TRBJ2-2,NA,TRBV10-3,TRBD1,CAMSETLVKTGKAGGELFF,TGTGCCATGAGTGAGACCCTGGTTAAGACAGGGAAAGCAGGCGGGGAGCTGTTTTTT